This T cell receptor beta chain was captured by sequencing in a study of blood T cell repertoires in COVID-19. Study summary: The analysed material was cDNA or gDNA that came from T cells, B-cell-depleted T cells, or PBMCs.

Seattle's enrolled individuals joined amid active infection and were then monitored longitudinally. V was clipped by 4 bases and J by 5 bases; unmatched bases: 10. The CDR3 length is 15 residues. Germline-derived CDR1 and CDR2 are SQVTM and ANQGSEA. In the source study's methods: Reference gene primer amplification gave estimated nucleated cell counts. Profiled with immunoSEQ multiplex PCR; TCRdb holds only in-frame clones, not every one. From that table come the V and J calls and clone size; the DNA was used to work out D and trimming. The table includes hundreds of thousands of clones, over 85% detected once.

The sequencing sample was made of peripheral blood. The chain is built from TRBV29-1 and TRBJ2-7; 11 bases align to TRBD2. This receptor was identified in a man aged 18 to 35 with COVID-19, enrolled during active disease. CDR3 region: CSVGVLAGDIHEQYF. The CDR3 nucleotides are TGCAGCGTTGGGGTACTAGCGGGAGACATCCACGAGCAGTACTTC.